This TCR beta chain came from a study of T cells after yellow fever vaccination. The V gene lost 7 bases and the J gene lost 1 base, with 15 bases spanning the gap. The CDR3 loop spans 15 amino acids. Study-level results: Within FACS-sorted repertoires, abundant clonotypes contaminating from the bulk population could be present. Most clones from primary vaccination were detected again post-booster (around 95% CD4, 88% CD8).

TCR cDNA, made by 5'RACE template switching, carried an added universal primer site and UMIs. Each CDR3 protein gets one entry after TCRdb re-called the 5' RACE reads with MiXCR. The sample has about 85,000 distinct CDR3 sequences; about an eighth are singletons. The source is a man aged 18 to 35 who received the YFV17D yellow fever vaccine. The chain employs TRBV12-3 or TRBV12-4 and TRBJ2-3, with D perhaps TRBD2 (5 bases). Sequencing was performed on CD8+ T cells not binding an NS4B(214-222) dextramer, sorted from PBMCs, taken less than 25 days after the first yellow fever vaccination. CDR3 DNA: TGTGCCAGCACCTCCCCCGGGAAACGCACAGATACGCAGTATTTT. This gives the protein CASTSPGKRTDTQYF.